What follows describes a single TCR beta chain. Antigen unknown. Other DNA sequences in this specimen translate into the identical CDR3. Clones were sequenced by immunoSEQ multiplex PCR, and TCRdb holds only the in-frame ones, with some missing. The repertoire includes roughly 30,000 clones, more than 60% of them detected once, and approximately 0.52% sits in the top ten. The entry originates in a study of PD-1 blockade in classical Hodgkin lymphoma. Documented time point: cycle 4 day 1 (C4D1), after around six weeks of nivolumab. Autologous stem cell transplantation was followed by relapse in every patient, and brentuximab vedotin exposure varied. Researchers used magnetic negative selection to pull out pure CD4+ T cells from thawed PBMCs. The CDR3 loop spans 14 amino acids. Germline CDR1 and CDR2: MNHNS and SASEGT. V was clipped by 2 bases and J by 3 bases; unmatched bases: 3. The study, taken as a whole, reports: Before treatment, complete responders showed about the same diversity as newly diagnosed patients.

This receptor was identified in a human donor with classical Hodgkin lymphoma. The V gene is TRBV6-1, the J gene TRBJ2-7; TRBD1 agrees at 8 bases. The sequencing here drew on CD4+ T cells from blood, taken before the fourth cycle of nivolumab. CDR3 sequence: CASSEFGQGYEQYF. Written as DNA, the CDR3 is TGTGCCAGCAGTGAATTCGGACAGGGCTACGAGCAGTACTTC.